Listed here is a single TCR beta chain. There is no known antigen for this receptor. Within one base of it there is no much larger clone, and no base qualities were kept. Trimmed from V: 0 bases; trimmed from J: 6 bases; junction bases lacking a gene match: 4. Inclusive of the bounding cysteine and phenylalanine, the CDR3 is 16 residues long. The DNA shown is the 48-base CDR3, in frame from base 1. In the germline V gene, CDR1 corresponds to MRHNA and CDR2 to SNTAGT. TCRbeta CDR3 regions were amplified from genomic DNA by means of the immunoSEQ Assay, a bias-controlled multiplex PCR. The source study handled its data this way. The number of nucleated cells in each sample was estimated from the amplification of reference gene primers within the assay. To quantify the absolute abundance of each unique TCRbeta CDR3 rearrangement, sequence reads were collapsed and filtered. Productive Simpson clonality was computed per sample as the square root of Simpson's diversity index over productive rearrangements. The table was pulled from immuneACCESS by TCRdb, which kept in-frame rearrangements only. Such tables lose some clones; where checked, under half of the loss comes from unresolved V genes, and the rest has no known cause. V, J and clone size are those of that table, while D and trimming were read from the DNA. Present in this sample are under 80,000 clones, approximately 86% of which were seen just once. Roughly 14% of the sample lies in the top ten.

The source of the sample is a study of blood T cell repertoires in COVID-19 (dated by TCRdb to 2018 to 2021). Broadly, across the study: Samples covering the acute and convalescent phases of COVID-19 were provided by collaborators in the United States, Italy and Spain. The material from the prospective study consisted of cDNA or gDNA derived from T cells, B-cell-depleted T cells, or PBMCs. Subjects who had been exposed to COVID-19, were actively infected with it, or had recovered from it provided the deeply sampled blood TCRbeta repertoires that made up the dataset. The repertoires were made available in a free public database intended to serve as a resource for research on the immune response to SARS-CoV-2. The samples were drawn from the first 160 participants of the ongoing ImmuneRACE study and from 950 to 1,500 subjects provided by 6 global collaborators. The sample metadata nearly always contained a de-identified subject ID, COVID-19 status, age in years and sex. Where available, HLA class I and class II types were obtained from metadata supplied by the sample provider rather than from assay-based typing. Paper-wide results and their limitations: The quantity of clinical and demographic metadata differed by source and by participant and was supplied without curation.

Whole blood was collected in K2EDTA tubes by collaborating institutions according to the institutions' own protocols. For TCRbeta analysis, collaborators shipped samples in one of three forms: frozen whole blood, isolated PBMCs, or DNA extracted from either of those sample types. This receptor was identified in a human donor in a cohort sampled during active COVID-19. Here the chain combines TRBV6-4 and TRBJ2-1; 11 nucleotides in the junction match TRBD2. The sample taken for sequencing was peripheral blood. The bases are TGTGCCAGCAGTGACTCGCTAGCGGGAGGTATCAATGAGCAGTTCTTC. This encodes CASSDSLAGGINEQFF.